These 12 T cell receptor beta chains were sequenced from one sample in a study of cytomegalovirus exposure and HLA in healthy donors. PCR involved 60 Vbeta and 13 Jbeta primers. TCRdb keeps only in-frame clones here, not all; method: immunoSEQ multiplex PCR. This sample has around 94,000 clones, with roughly three quarters found just once. Sequencing input: PBMCs. The receptors shown here come from a male donor in good health and CMV-seropositive.

This chain uses TRBV28 with TRBJ1-4; 7 bases are a match to TRBD1. The ends lost 4 bases at V and 5 bases at J; junction bases unmatched: 4. CDR3 size: 14 residues. Looked up from germline, CDR1 is MDHEN and CDR2 is SYDVKM. CDR3 DNA: TGTGCCAGCAGTTCCCCGGACAGGAATGAAAAACTGTTTTTT. This encodes CASSSPDRNEKLFF.

This chain joins TRBV7-8 and TRBJ2-1, with TRBD2 matching over 14 bases. The CDR3 has 14 amino acids. Germline-derived CDR1 and CDR2 are SGHVS and FQNEAQ. The V segment lost 4 bases and the J segment 15 bases; nucleotides outside the gene matches: 8. The CDR3 is CASSSGLAGGPLFF. CDR3 DNA sequence: TGTGCCAGCAGCTCCGGACTAGCGGGAGGACCGCTGTTCTTC.

As to this clone: A read error may produce the germline difference seen at one junction end. The chain recombines TRBV19 with TRBJ1-5; unclear D gene. The CDR3 consists of 16 residues. Germline V gene lookup returns CDR1 LNHDA and CDR2 SQIVND (reference sequence). CDR3 protein: CASSIDASGGYQLQHF. CDR3 DNA sequence: TGTGCCAGTAGTATAGATGCCTCCGGCGGTTATCAGCTCCAGCATTTT.

This clone was seen a few times. The chain links TRBV11-2 to TRBJ2-5; tentatively, D is TRBD2 (5 bases). The DNA end lines up better with TRBJ2-7; the J call may be wrong. Germline CDR1 and CDR2: SGHAT and FQNNGV. The CDR3 loop spans 14 amino acids. The CDR3 nucleotides read TGTGCCAGCAGCCTGGACTCGTTCCTCTACGAGCAGTACTTC. It translates to CASSLDSFLYEQYF.

Turning to this clone: The junction shows a germline mismatch at one end, possibly a read error. The rearrangement joins TRBV7-9 to TRBJ2-2; possibly TRBD2 for D (6 bases). CDR1 is SEHNR and CDR2 is FQNEAQ in the germline V gene (reference sequence). The CDR3 has 16 amino acids. CDR3 sequence (DNA): TGTTCCAGCAGCTTATCCCCGGGAGTTTGGGCCGGGGAGCTGTTTTTT. Translation: CSSSLSPGVWAGELFF.

V gene TRBV27 combines with J gene TRBJ2-7; 7 nucleotides match TRBD2. J was trimmed by 6 bases and V by 0 bases; bases with no gene match: 8. CDR1 is MNHEY, CDR2 SMNVEV, per germline (reference sequence). This CDR3 is 15 amino acids long. This CDR3 is CASSLSGHGGGEQYF. As DNA, the CDR3 is TGTGCCAGCAGTTTATCCGGACATGGGGGGGGCGAGCAGTACTTC.

This clone occurred a few times. The chain combines TRBV29-1 with TRBJ1-1; D unresolved. The CDR3 has 12 residues. CDR1 is SQVTM and CDR2 is ANQGSEA in the germline V gene. Trimming removed 6 bases at V and 0 bases at J, with 8 bases between. In DNA form, the CDR3 reads TGCAGCGTCTACTCGATGAACACTGAAGCTTTCTTT. Translating it yields CSVYSMNTEAFF.

The V call is TRBV7-9, the J call TRBJ2-1, with TRBD2 matching over 7 bases. Looked up from germline, CDR1 is SEHNR and CDR2 is FQNEAQ (reference sequence). Trimming cost V 5 bases and J 5 bases; bases outside gene matches: 9. The CDR3 is made up of 15 amino acids. The CDR3 coding sequence is TGTGCCAGCAGCCCCCGACCGGGAGGTCACAATGAGCAGTTCTTC. Translated, it gives CASSPRPGGHNEQFF. The variable domain in full, completed from reference TRBV7-9 and TRBJ2-1, reads DTGVSQNPRHKITKRGQNVTFRCDPISEHNRLYWYRQTLGQGPEFLTYFQNEAQLEKSRLLSDRFSAERPKGSFSTLEIQRTEQGDSAMYLCASSPRPGGHNEQFFGPGTRLTVL.

The rearrangement links TRBV6-5 to TRBJ2-5, with D maybe TRBD1 (5 bases). The germline V gene encodes CDR1 MNHEY and CDR2 SVGAGI. V dropped 6 bases and J dropped 3 bases, with 11 bases sitting between them. The CDR3 is made up of 13 amino acids. The CDR3 DNA follows: TGTGCCAGCAGCATCGACAGAGAAGAGACCCAGTACTTC. This translates into CASSIDREETQYF.

This clone was seen a handful of times. This chain joins TRBV18 and TRBJ1-2; 8 nucleotides match TRBD1. Germline-derived CDR1 and CDR2 are KGHSH and LQKENI. This CDR3 has 14 residues. Unmatched junction bases numbered 3, after V lost 3 bases and J lost 3 bases. The CDR3 nucleotides are TGTGCCAGCTCACCGACAGGGGCAGACTATGGCTACACCTTC. It codes for CASSPTGADYGYTF. The complete variable domain, with remaining parts taken from reference TRBV18 and TRBJ1-2, reads NAGVMQNPRHLVRRRGQEARLRCSPMKGHSHVYWYRQLPEEGLKFMVYLQKENIIDESGMPKERFSAEFPKEGPSILRIQQVVRGDSAAYFCASSPTGADYGYTFGSGTRLTVV.

The chain combines TRBV7-7 with TRBJ2-1; 8 bases map to TRBD2. Germline values: CDR1 SSHAT, CDR2 FNYEAQ (reference sequence). The CDR3 extends over 15 amino acids. V shed 6 bases and J 0 bases; nucleotides not matched to a gene: 4. The CDR3 DNA is TGTGCCAGCAGTCCCAGCGGGAGCTCCTACAATGAGCAGTTCTTC. Translation: CASSPSGSSYNEQFF.

This clone came up a few times. The chain uses TRBV28 and TRBJ1-6, with a possible D match to TRBD1 (5 bases). From germline, CDR1 is MDHEN and CDR2 SYDVKM. Trimming took off 3 bases at V and 7 bases at J, with 10 bases between the two ends. The CDR3 loop spans 14 amino acids. Here the CDR3 DNA reads TGTGCCAGCAGTTTTGGCAGGGAAAATTCACCCCTCCACTTT. Amino acid sequence: CASSFGRENSPLHF.